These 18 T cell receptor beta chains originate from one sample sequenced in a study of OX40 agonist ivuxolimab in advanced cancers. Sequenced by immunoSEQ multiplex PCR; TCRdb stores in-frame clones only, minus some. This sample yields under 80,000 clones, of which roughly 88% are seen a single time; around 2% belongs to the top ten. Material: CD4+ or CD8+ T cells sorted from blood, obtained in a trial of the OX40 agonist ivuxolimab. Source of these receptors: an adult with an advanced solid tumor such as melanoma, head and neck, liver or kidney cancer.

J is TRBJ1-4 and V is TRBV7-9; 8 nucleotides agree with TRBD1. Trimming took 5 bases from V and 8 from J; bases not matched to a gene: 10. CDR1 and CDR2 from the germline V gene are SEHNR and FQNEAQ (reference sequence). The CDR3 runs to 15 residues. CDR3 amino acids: CASSPPGTGGEKLFF. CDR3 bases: TGTGCCAGCAGCCCCCCCGGGACAGGCGGAGAAAAACTGTTTTTT.

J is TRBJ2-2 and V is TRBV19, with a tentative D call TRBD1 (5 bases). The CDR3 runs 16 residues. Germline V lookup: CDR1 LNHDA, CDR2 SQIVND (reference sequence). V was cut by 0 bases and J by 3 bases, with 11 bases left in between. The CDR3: CASSIEGAPYTGELFF. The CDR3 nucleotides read TGTGCCAGTAGTATAGAAGGGGCCCCATACACCGGGGAGCTGTTTTTT.

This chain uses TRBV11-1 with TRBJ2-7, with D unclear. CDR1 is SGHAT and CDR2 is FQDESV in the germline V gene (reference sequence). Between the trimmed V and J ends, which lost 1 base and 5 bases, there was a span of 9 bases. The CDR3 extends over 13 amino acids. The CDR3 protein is CASSLGLWDEQYF. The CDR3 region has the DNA TGTGCCAGCAGCTTAGGGTTGTGGGACGAGCAGTACTTC.

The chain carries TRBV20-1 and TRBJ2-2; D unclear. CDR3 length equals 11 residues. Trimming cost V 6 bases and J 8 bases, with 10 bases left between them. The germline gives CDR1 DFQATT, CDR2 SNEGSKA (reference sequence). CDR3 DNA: TGCAGTGCACCCATTGTAGGGGAGCTGTTTTTT. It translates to CSAPIVGELFF.

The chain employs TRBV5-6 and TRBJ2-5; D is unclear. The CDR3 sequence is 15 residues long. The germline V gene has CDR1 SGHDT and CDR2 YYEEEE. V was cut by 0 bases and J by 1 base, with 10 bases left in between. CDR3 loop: CASSLGLALQETQYF. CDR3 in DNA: TGTGCCAGCAGCTTGGGGTTGGCACTCCAAGAGACCCAGTACTTC.

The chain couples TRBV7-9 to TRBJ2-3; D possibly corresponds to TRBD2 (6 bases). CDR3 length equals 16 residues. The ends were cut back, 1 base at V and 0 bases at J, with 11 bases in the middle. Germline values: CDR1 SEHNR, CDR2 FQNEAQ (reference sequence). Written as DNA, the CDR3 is TGTGCCAGCAGCTTAGGGAGGGTGACTAGCACAGATACGCAGTATTTT. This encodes CASSLGRVTSTDTQYF.

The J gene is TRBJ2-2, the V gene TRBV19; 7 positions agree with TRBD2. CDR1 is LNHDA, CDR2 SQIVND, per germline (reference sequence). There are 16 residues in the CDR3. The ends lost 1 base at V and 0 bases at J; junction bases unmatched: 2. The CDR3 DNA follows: TGTGCCAGTAGTATAGGGCTAGCGGCGAACACCGGGGAGCTGTTTTTT. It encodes CASSIGLAANTGELFF.

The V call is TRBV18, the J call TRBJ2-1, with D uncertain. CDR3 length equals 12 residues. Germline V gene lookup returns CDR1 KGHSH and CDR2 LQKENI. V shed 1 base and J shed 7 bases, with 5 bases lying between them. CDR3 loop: CASSPLANEQFF. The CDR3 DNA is TGTGCCAGCTCACCACTGGCGAATGAGCAGTTCTTC.

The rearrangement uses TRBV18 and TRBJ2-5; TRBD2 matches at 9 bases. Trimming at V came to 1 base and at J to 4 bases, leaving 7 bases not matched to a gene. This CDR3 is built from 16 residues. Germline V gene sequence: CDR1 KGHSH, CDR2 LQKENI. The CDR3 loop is CASSPRPSGMGETQYF. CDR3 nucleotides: TGTGCCAGCTCACCACGGCCTAGCGGGATGGGAGAGACCCAGTACTTC.

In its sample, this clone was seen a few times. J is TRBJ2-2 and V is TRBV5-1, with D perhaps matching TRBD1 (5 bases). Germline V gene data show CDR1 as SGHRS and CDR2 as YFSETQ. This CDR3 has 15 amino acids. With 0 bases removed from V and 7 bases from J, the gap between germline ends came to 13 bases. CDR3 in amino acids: CASSLGAGKVGELFF. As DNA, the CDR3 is TGCGCCAGCAGCTTGGGGGCAGGGAAGGTCGGGGAGCTGTTTTTT.

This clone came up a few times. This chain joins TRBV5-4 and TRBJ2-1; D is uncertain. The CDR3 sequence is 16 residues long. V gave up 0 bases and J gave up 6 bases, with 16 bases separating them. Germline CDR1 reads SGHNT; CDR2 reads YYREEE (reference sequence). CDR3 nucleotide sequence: TGTGCCAGCAGCTTGGGGCTCAGCGCCCAAAGCAATGAGCAGTTCTTC. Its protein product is CASSLGLSAQSNEQFF. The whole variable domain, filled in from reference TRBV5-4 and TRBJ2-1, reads ETGVTQSPTHLIKTRGQQVTLRCSSQSGHNTVSWYQQALGQGPQFIFQYYREEENGRGNFPPRFSGLQFPNYSSELNVNALELDDSALYLCASSLGLSAQSNEQFFGPGTRLTVL.

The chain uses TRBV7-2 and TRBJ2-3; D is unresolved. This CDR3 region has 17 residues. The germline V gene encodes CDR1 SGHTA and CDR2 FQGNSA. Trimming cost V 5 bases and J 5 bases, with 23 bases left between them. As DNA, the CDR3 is TGTGCCAGCAGCCCTAGTCGACACCTACGGCAGAGAGATACGCAGTATTTT. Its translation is CASSPSRHLRQRDTQYF.

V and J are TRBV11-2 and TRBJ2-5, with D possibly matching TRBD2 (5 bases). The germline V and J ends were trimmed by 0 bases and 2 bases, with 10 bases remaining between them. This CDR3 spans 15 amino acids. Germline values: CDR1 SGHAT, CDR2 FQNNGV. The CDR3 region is CASSLDPGRQETQYF. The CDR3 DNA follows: TGTGCCAGCAGCTTAGATCCTGGGAGACAAGAGACCCAGTACTTC.

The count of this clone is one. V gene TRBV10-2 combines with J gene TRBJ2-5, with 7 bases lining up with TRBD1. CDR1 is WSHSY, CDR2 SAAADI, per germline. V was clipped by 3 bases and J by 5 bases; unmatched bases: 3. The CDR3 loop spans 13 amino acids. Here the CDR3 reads CASSEQGSETQYF. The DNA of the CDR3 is TGCGCCAGCAGTGAACAGGGGTCTGAGACCCAGTACTTC.

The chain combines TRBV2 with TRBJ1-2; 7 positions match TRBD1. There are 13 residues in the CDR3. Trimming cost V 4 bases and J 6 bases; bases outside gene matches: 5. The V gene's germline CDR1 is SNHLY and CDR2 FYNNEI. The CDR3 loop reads CASSVTGFDGYTF. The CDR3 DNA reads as TGTGCCAGCAGTGTGACAGGGTTTGATGGCTACACCTTC.

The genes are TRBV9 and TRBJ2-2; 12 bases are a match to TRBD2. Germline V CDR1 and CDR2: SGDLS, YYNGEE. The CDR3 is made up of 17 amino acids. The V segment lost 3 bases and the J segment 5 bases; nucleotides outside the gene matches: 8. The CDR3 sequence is CASSGSPLAGGTGELFF. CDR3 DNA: TGTGCCAGCAGCGGAAGCCCTCTAGCGGGGGGGACCGGGGAGCTGTTTTTT.

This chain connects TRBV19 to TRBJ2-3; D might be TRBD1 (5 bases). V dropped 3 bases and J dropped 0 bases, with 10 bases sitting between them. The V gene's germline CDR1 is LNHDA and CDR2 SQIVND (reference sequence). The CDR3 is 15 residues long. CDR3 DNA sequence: TGTGCCAGTAGTATCCCCGCAGGGAGCACAGATACGCAGTATTTT. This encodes CASSIPAGSTDTQYF.

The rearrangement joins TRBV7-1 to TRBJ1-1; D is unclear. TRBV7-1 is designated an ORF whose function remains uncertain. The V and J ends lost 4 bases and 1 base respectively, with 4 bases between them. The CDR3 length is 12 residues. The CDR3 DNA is TGTGCCAGCAGCTACAGGAACACTGAAGCTTTCTTT. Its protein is CASSYRNTEAFF.